This T cell receptor (beta chain) came from a study of identical twins (dated by TCRdb to about 2016). Notes on the research overall: To test whether fetal clonotypes persist, this study deep-sequenced TCR alpha and beta repertoires from monozygotic twins, from unrelated adults of various ages, and from cord blood. To rule out contamination, replicate twin experiments were performed at different times with different library preparation protocols. Study-wide findings and limitations: Because the same donors could not be followed over many years, the conclusions depended on cross-sectional statistical analysis. The excess sharing between twins in beta out-of-frame sequences was weaker because fewer shared sequences reduced the signal-to-noise ratio. Compared with coincidental sharing between unrelated individuals, an excess of low generation-probability sequences was observed among out-of-frame TCR alpha sequences shared between twins. Zero-insertion analyses could be partly confounded by invariant T cells such as MAIT and iNKT, though diverse VJ usage argued against such confounding for most clonotypes. Fewer insertions were carried by abundant cord blood beta clonotypes; a weaker similar trend was observed in young adult naive repertoires, while no such trend was observed in memory repertoires. Recombination models systematically underestimated out-of-frame TCR alpha sharing in monozygotic twins but agreed with sharing between unrelated individuals.

Taken from the germline V gene (reference sequence), the CDR1 and CDR2 loops are SEHNR and FQNEAQ. The CDR3 holds 14 amino acids from the cysteine to the phenylalanine. The retained sequence is limited to the CDR3, 42 bases, with the frame set at the first base. The V end loses 8 bases and the J end loses 2 bases, and a stretch of 14 bases separates them. All donors were healthy Caucasians. Three pairs of female monozygotic twins, all aged about 18 to 29 years, were included in the twin cohort. CD4+ and CD8+ T cell populations were isolated with positive isolation kits from Invitrogen. Library preparation used 5' RACE. Sequencing relied on an Illumina HiSeq 2000. Template switching introduced a universal primer binding site; the final cDNA contained a unique molecular identifier, enabling accurate counting of TCR cDNA molecules. Specific primers in the conserved constant-segment region were used to synthesize first-strand cDNA for the TCR alpha and beta chains. Each cDNA library was double barcoded, with a SMART-Mk sample barcode plus Illumina barcodes, to control for contamination. TruSeq adapter sequences and Illumina sample barcodes were added in two successive PCR steps. The Illumina HiSeq platform was used with custom primers to sequence TCR alpha and beta cDNA libraries. As for how the authors treated the data: Raw reads were processed with MiGEC to extract unique molecular identifiers, and MiXCR was used to determine CDR3 positions. Recombination models were inferred per individual with the repgenHMM and IGoR tools using an EM algorithm. Shared clonotypes were analyzed with the tcR package in R, and sharing was normalized by the product of cloneset sizes. Out-of-frame nonproductive sequences were analyzed to study raw recombination free of thymic and clonal selection effects. TCRdb applied fastp at Q25 and MiXCR to the public reads, then kept only in-frame beta chains. Each CDR3 protein appears once, grouped with its most common genes and DNA. None of the V and J calls come from the authors' own analysis; TCRdb made them. In this sample the table shows 270,000 or so distinct CDR3 sequences, about 9% of which occur a single time. Less than 4% of the sample rests with the top ten.

This clonotype has a handful of counts. Its antigen has not been determined. Base-call qualities are not available, and no considerably larger clone is one nucleotide away. The sample was also reused in another study, on yellow fever vaccine responses in identical twins. According to the second study: The T cell response to vaccination in identical twins was reported by the authors to appear partly convergent and partly personalized. The study precisely tracked vaccine-responding T cell clones in identical twins.

This sequence uses TRBV7-9 and TRBJ2-3; TRBD1 is possibly the D segment (5 matching bases). The specimen sequenced was CD8+ T cells sorted from blood. This TCR was sampled from a woman younger than 30 in good health. The CDR3 protein is CASLEDINTDTQYF. The bases read TGTGCCAGCCTCGAGGACATTAACACAGATACGCAGTATTTT. Where the CDR3 stops, the reference TRBV7-9 and TRBJ2-3 genes take over; the full variable domain is DTGVSQNPRHKITKRGQNVTFRCDPISEHNRLYWYRQTLGQGPEFLTYFQNEAQLEKSRLLSDRFSAERPKGSFSTLEIQRTEQGDSAMYLCASLEDINTDTQYFGPGTRLTVL.